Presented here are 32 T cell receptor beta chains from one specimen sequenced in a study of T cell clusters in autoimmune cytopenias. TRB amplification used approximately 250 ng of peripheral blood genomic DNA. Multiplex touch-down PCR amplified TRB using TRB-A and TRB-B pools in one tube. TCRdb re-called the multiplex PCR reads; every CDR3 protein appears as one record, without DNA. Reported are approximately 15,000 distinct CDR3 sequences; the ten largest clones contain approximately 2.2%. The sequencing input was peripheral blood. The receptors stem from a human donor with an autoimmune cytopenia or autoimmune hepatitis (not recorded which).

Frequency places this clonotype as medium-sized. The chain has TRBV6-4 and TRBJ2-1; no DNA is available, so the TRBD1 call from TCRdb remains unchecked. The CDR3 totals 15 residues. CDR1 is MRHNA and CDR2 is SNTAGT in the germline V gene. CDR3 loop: CASSDDGGPYNEQFF.

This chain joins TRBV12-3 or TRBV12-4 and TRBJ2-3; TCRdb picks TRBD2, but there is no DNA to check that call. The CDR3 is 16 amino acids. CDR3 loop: CASSLVASGRPDTQYF.

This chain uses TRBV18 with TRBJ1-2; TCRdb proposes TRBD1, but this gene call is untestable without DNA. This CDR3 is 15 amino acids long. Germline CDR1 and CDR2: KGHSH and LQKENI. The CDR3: CASSPGSGGAYGYTF.

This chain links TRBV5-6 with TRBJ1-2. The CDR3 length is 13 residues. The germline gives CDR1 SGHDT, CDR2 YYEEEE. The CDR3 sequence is CASSLLPRYGYTF.

This CDR3 reads CSARGQGGVYEQYF. This chain joins TRBV20-1 and TRBJ2-7; TCRdb's D call of TRBD1 is untestable without DNA. Per germline, CDR1 DFQATT and CDR2 SNEGSKA (reference sequence). The CDR3 is 14 amino acids.

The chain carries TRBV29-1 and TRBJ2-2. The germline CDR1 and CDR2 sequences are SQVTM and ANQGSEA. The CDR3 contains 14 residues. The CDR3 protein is CTGGDGTNTGELFF.

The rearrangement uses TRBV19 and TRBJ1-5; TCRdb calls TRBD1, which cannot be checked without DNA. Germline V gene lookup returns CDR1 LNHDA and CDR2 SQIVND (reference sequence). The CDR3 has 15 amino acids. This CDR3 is CASSIGQGGNQPQHF.

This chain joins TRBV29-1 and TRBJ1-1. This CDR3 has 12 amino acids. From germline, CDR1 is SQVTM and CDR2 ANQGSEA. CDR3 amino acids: CSVEVSHFEAFF.

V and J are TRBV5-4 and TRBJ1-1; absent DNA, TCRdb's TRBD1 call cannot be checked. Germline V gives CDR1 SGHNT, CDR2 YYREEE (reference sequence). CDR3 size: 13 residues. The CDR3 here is CASSLRGLSEAFF.

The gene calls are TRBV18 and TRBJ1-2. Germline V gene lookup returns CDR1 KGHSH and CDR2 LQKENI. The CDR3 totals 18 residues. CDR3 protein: CASSPRLTDSVQSYGYTF.

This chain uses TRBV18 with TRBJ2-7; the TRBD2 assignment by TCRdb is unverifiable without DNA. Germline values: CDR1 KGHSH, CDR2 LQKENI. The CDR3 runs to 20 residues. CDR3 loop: CASSLMTGSGLAGTLYEQYF.

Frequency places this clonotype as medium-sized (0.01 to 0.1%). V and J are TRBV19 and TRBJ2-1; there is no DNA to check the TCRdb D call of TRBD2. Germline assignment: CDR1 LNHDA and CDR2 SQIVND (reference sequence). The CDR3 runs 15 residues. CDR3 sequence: CASSIRDYPYNEQFF. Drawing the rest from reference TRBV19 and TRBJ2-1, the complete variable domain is DGGITQSPKYLFRKEGQNVTLSCEQNLNHDAMYWYRQDPGQGLRLIYYSQIVNDFQKGDIAEGYSVSREKKESFPLTVTSAQKNPTAFYLCASSIRDYPYNEQFFGPGTRLTVL.

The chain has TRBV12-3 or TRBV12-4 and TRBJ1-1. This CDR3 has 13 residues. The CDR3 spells CASSPRETQEAFF.

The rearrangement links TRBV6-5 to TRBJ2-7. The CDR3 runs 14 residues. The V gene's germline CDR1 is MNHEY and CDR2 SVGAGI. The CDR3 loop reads CASSYVGSSHEQYF.

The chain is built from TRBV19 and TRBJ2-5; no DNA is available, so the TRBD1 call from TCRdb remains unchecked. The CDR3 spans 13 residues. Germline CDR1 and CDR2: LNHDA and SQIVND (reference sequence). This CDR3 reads CATHAPGAETQYF.

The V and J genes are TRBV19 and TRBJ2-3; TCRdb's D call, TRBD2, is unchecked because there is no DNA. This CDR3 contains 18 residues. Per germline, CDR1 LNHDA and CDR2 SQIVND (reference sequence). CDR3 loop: CASSTRTSGGAGRDTQYF. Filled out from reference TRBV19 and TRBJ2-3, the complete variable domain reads DGGITQSPKYLFRKEGQNVTLSCEQNLNHDAMYWYRQDPGQGLRLIYYSQIVNDFQKGDIAEGYSVSREKKESFPLTVTSAQKNPTAFYLCASSTRTSGGAGRDTQYFGPGTRLTVL.

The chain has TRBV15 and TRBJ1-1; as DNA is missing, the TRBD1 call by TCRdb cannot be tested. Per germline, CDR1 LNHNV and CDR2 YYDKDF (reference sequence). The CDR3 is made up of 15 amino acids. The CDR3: CATSRDRGLATEAFF.

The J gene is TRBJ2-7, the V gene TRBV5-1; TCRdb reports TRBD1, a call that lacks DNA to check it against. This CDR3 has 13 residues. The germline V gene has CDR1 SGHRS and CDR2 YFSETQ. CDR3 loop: CASSQRQGGEQYF.

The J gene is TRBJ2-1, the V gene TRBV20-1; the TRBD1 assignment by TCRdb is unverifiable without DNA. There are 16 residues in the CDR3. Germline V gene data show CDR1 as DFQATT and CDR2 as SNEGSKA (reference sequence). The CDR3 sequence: CSARSGTGYDYNEQFF.

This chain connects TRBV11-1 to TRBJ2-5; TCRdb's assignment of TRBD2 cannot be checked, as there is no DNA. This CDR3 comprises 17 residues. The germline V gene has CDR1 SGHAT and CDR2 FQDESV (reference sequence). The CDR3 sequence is CASSSSRIAGNQETQYF.

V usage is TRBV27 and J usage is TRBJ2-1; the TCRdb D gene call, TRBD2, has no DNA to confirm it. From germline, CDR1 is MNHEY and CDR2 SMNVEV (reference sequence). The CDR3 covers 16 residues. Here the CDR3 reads CASSPGQTSGRIEQFF.

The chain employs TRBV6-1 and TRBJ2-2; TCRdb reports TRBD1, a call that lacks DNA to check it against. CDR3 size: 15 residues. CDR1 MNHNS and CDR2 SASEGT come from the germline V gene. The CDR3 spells CASSPGTEQTGELFF.

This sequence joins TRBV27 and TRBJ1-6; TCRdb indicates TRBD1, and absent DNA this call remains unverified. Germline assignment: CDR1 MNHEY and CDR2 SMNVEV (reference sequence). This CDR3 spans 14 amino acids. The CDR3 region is CASSLNREASPLHF.

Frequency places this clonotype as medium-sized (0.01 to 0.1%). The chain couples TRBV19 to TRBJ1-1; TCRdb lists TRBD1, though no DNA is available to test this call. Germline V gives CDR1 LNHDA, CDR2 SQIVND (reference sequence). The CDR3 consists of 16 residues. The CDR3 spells CASSIGRETGRTEAFF.

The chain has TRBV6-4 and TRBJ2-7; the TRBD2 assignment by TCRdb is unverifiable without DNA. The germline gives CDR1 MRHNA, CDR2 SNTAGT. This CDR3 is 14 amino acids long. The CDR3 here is CASSERGVFREQYF.

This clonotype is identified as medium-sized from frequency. CDR3 sequence: CSADRGYGYTF. V gene TRBV29-1 combines with J gene TRBJ1-2. Germline-derived CDR1 and CDR2 are SQVTM and ANQGSEA. The CDR3 runs to 11 residues.

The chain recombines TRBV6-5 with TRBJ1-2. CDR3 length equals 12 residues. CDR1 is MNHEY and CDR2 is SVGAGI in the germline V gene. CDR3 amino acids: CASRRTSGGYTF.

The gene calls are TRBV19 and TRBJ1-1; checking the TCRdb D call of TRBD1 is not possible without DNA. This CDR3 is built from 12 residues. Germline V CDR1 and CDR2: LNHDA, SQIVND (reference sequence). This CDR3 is CRGVGPDAEAFF.

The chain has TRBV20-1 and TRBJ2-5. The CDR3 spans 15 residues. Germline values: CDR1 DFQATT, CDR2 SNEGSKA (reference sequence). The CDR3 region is CSARDGSRFQETQYF.

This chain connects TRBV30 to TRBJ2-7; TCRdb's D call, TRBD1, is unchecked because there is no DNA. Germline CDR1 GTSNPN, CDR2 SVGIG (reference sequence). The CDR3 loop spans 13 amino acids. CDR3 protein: CAWSKGSFYEQYF.

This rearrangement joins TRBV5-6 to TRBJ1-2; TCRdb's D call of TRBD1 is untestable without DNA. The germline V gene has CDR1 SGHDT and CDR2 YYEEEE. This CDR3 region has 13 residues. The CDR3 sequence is CASRLTGGYGYTF.

The CDR3 loop reads CASSYPKGDSNTGELFF. The rearrangement links TRBV6-6 to TRBJ2-2. The CDR3 runs 17 residues. CDR1 is MNHNY, CDR2 SVGAGI, per germline (reference sequence).